This T cell receptor (beta chain) was obtained from a study of blood T cell repertoires in COVID-19. Overall study context: Donors in the United States, Italy and Spain gave samples during acute or convalescent COVID-19.

The data were produced by immunoSEQ multiplex PCR, yet TCRdb's version contains in-frame clones alone and is incomplete. This table holds some 220,000 clones, around four fifths found once. Sequencing was done on a sample of peripheral blood. The sequence derives from a woman in her sixties who had recovered from COVID-19.

For the CDR3, the DNA is TGTGCCTGGAGTCTAAGGCTCAGGGACAATGAGCAGTTCTTC. Amino acids: CAWSLRLRDNEQFF. The rearrangement links TRBV30 to TRBJ2-1; D may be TRBD1 (5 bases). The CDR3 runs to 14 residues. Germline V lookup: CDR1 GTSNPN, CDR2 SVGIG (reference sequence). Trimming took off 2 bases at V and 5 bases at J, with 13 bases between the two ends.